The 31 T cell receptor beta chains below come from one sample, sequenced in a study of monozygotic twins with inflammatory bowel disease (dated by TCRdb to about 2019). Receptor amplification or capture employed 5' RACE. TCRdb records Illumina HiSeq 2500 as the sequencer. The reads went through TCRdb reprocessing, and each CDR3 protein sequence gets one entry with no DNA. The sample table records about 380,000 distinct CDR3 sequences. Of the sample, just over 2.5% falls within the top ten clones. The sequencing input was blood. The receptors shown here come from a human donor with ulcerative colitis or Crohn's disease, or a healthy co-twin of an affected twin (not recorded which).

The V gene is TRBV20-1, the J gene TRBJ2-3; the D call of TRBD1 rests on TCRdb alone, since no DNA is present to check it. CDR3 length equals 13 residues. Germline V gene data show CDR1 as DFQATT and CDR2 as SNEGSKA (reference sequence). This CDR3 reads CSASGQGADTQYF.

The chain links TRBV30 to TRBJ2-7. CDR1 is GTSNPN, CDR2 SVGIG, per germline (reference sequence). The CDR3 contains 11 residues. CDR3 protein: CAWSVSREQYF.

The chain employs TRBV5-1 and TRBJ2-1. In germline, CDR1 is SGHRS, CDR2 YFSETQ. This CDR3 contains 12 residues. The CDR3 reads CASSESDNEQFF.

The chain combines TRBV14 with TRBJ2-1; the D call of TRBD2 rests on TCRdb alone, since no DNA is present to check it. Per germline, CDR1 SGHDN and CDR2 FVKESK. The CDR3 is 18 residues long. This chain's CDR3 is CASSQDKIAGGYVNEQFF.

This rearrangement joins TRBV7-7 to TRBJ2-5; TCRdb picks TRBD1, but there is no DNA to check that call. The germline gives CDR1 SSHAT, CDR2 FNYEAQ (reference sequence). This CDR3 is 11 amino acids long. The CDR3: CAAGTQETQYF.

The chain uses TRBV28 and TRBJ2-3; no DNA is available, so the TRBD1 call from TCRdb remains unchecked. From germline, CDR1 is MDHEN and CDR2 SYDVKM. The CDR3 runs 17 residues. CDR3: CASSSTNRGIGADTQYF.

The J gene is TRBJ2-7, the V gene TRBV12-3 or TRBV12-4; TCRdb reports TRBD1, a call that lacks DNA to check it against. There are 14 residues in the CDR3. CDR3 sequence: CASSLPFAPYEQYF.

The rearrangement uses TRBV29-1 and TRBJ2-5; TCRdb calls TRBD2, which cannot be checked without DNA. This CDR3 spans 14 amino acids. Germline V gene data show CDR1 as SQVTM and CDR2 as ANQGSEA. The CDR3 spells CSVRLQVLAETQYF.

The chain employs TRBV14 and TRBJ2-2; TCRdb's assignment of TRBD1 cannot be checked, as there is no DNA. CDR3 size: 14 residues. CDR1 and CDR2 (germline): SGHDN, FVKESK. CDR3 sequence reads: CASSLQGITGELFF.

The chain carries TRBV4-2 and TRBJ2-5; TCRdb proposes TRBD2, but this gene call is untestable without DNA. The CDR3 covers 16 residues. Per germline, CDR1 LGHNA and CDR2 YNFKEQ. The CDR3 region is CASSQEPAGDGETQYF.

V and J are TRBV12-5 and TRBJ2-1; TCRdb selects TRBD1, and the lack of DNA leaves this call unchecked. Germline V lookup: CDR1 LGHNT, CDR2 FRNRAP. CDR3 length: 21 residues. Here the CDR3 reads CASGLVRDGQTAWGQNNEQFF.

V usage is TRBV6-2 or TRBV6-3 and J usage is TRBJ2-7; absent DNA, TCRdb's TRBD1 call cannot be checked. CDR1 MNHEY and CDR2 SVGEGT come from the germline V gene. This CDR3 is built from 13 residues. The CDR3 sequence is CASRGASSYEQYF.

This chain uses TRBV4-2 with TRBJ2-5; the TCRdb call, TRBD2, lacks DNA for checking. The CDR3 covers 14 residues. Germline V gives CDR1 LGHNA, CDR2 YNFKEQ. CDR3: CASSPLGSGETQYF.

The CDR3 loop is CASSIRDGSYEQYF. This chain joins TRBV19 and TRBJ2-7; lacking DNA, the TRBD1 call made by TCRdb goes unchecked. The CDR3 spans 14 residues. Per the germline V gene, CDR1 is LNHDA and CDR2 is SQIVND (reference sequence).

The chain carries TRBV5-1 and TRBJ2-1. The CDR3 runs to 13 residues. Germline values: CDR1 SGHRS, CDR2 YFSETQ. The CDR3 here is CASSLGVGNEQFF.

Here the CDR3 reads CSARTRTGPNSPLHF. The chain is built from TRBV20-1 and TRBJ1-6; the TCRdb call, TRBD1, lacks DNA for checking. The CDR3 consists of 15 residues. Germline V gene data show CDR1 as DFQATT and CDR2 as SNEGSKA (reference sequence).

This CDR3 is CASSPGQGIYEQYF. The chain employs TRBV7-3 and TRBJ2-7; with no DNA, the TCRdb D assignment of TRBD1 cannot be verified. Germline V lookup: CDR1 SGHTA, CDR2 FQGTGA. The CDR3 runs 14 residues.

The chain recombines TRBV12-3 or TRBV12-4 with TRBJ2-5; TCRdb returns TRBD1, unconfirmable since there is no DNA. The CDR3 has 14 amino acids. The CDR3 loop reads CASSLTGVQETQYF.

V gene TRBV6-5 combines with J gene TRBJ2-5; absent DNA, TCRdb's TRBD1 call cannot be checked. CDR1 MNHEY and CDR2 SVGAGI come from the germline V gene. The CDR3 contains 15 residues. CDR3 protein: CASSLGSPRQETQYF.

The chain links TRBV20-1 to TRBJ2-1; TCRdb proposes TRBD1, but this gene call is untestable without DNA. CDR1 is DFQATT and CDR2 is SNEGSKA in the germline V gene (reference sequence). This CDR3 spans 14 amino acids. CDR3: CSAWDRVSYNEQFF.

The CDR3 loop reads CASSQEDSSVSGANVLTF. V usage is TRBV4-2 and J usage is TRBJ2-6; the TRBD1 assignment by TCRdb is unverifiable without DNA. The V gene's germline CDR1 is LGHNA and CDR2 YNFKEQ. This CDR3 has 18 residues.

V and J are TRBV20-1 and TRBJ1-3. CDR1 and CDR2 (germline): DFQATT, SNEGSKA (reference sequence). The CDR3 spans 15 residues. The CDR3 loop is CSARDPWGSGNTIYF.

The V gene is TRBV7-9, the J gene TRBJ2-4; checking the TCRdb D call of TRBD2 is not possible without DNA. This CDR3 spans 21 amino acids. Germline values: CDR1 SEHNR, CDR2 FQNEAQ (reference sequence). CDR3 amino acids: CASSLDGQRGSATTKGNIQYF.

The chain combines TRBV24-1 with TRBJ2-1; there is no DNA to check the TCRdb D call of TRBD1. Germline V CDR1 and CDR2: KGHDR, SFDVKD. The CDR3 runs to 16 residues. The CDR3 is CATSESGQGVSNEQFF.

The V and J genes are TRBV12-3 or TRBV12-4 and TRBJ2-7; TCRdb returns TRBD2, unconfirmable since there is no DNA. This CDR3 region has 15 residues. The CDR3 region is CASSFRTASGYEQYF.

The V call is TRBV20-1, the J call TRBJ2-5; as DNA is missing, the TRBD2 call by TCRdb cannot be tested. Germline V gene data show CDR1 as DFQATT and CDR2 as SNEGSKA (reference sequence). CDR3 length equals 18 residues. CDR3: CSARGGLAGSQPQETQNF.

The gene calls are TRBV6-1 and TRBJ1-1. The CDR3 has 12 residues. CDR1 and CDR2 (germline): MNHNS, SASEGT. The CDR3 sequence: CASSGLFDEAFF.

The CDR3 protein is CASSSYGNYGYTF. The chain has TRBV7-2 and TRBJ1-2. CDR1 is SGHTA and CDR2 is FQGNSA in the germline V gene. The CDR3 consists of 13 residues.

The chain uses TRBV5-1 and TRBJ2-7; as DNA is missing, the TRBD1 call by TCRdb cannot be tested. The germline V gene has CDR1 SGHRS and CDR2 YFSETQ. The CDR3 is 15 residues long. CDR3 sequence reads: CASRSVDRTSYEQYF. Looking up the rest from reference TRBV5-1 and TRBJ2-7 gives the full variable domain: KAGVTQTPRYLIKTRGQQVTLSCSPISGHRSVSWYQQTPGQGLQFLFEYFSETQRNKGNFPGRFSGRQFSNSRSEMNVSTLELGDSALYLCASRSVDRTSYEQYFGPGTRLTVT.

The chain couples TRBV6-2 or TRBV6-3 to TRBJ1-1; TCRdb names TRBD1, which stays unverified in the absence of DNA. Looked up from germline, CDR1 is MNHEY and CDR2 is SVGEGT. The CDR3 has 15 residues. This CDR3 is CASSYSGSGQGQAFF.

The rearrangement uses TRBV20-1 and TRBJ2-1; the TCRdb call, TRBD2, lacks DNA for checking. The CDR3 has 14 amino acids. Germline CDR1 reads DFQATT; CDR2 reads SNEGSKA (reference sequence). The CDR3 sequence is CSARLPGLAGGEFF.